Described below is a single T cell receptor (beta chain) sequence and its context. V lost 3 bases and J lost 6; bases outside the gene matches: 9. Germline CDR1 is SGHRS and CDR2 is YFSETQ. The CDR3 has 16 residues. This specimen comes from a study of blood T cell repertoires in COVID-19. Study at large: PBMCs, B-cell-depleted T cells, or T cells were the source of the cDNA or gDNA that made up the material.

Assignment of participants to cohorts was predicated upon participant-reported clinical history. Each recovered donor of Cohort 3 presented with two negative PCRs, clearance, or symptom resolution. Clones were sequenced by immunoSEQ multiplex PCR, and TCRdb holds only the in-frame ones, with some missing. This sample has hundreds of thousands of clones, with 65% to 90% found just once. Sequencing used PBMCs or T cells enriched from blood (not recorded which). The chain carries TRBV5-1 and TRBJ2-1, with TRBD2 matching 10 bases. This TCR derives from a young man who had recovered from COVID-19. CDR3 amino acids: CASSSAWSSGSNEQFF. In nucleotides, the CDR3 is TGCGCCAGCAGCTCGGCGTGGTCTAGCGGGAGCAATGAGCAGTTCTTC.